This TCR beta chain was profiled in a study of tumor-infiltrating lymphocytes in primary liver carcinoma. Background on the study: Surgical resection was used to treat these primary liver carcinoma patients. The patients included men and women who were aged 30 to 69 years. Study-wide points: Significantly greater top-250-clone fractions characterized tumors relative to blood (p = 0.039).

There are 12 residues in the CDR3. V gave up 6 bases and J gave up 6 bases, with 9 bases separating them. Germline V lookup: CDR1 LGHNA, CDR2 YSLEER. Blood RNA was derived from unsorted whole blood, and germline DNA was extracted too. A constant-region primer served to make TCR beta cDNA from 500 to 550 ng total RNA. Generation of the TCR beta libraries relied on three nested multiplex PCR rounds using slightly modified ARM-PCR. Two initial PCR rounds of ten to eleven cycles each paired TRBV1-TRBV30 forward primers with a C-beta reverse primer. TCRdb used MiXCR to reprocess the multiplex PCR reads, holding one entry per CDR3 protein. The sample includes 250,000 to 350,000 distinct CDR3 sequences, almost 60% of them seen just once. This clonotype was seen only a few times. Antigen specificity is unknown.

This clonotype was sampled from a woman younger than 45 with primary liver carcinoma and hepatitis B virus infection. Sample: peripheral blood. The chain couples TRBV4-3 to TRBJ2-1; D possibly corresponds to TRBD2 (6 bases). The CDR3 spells CASRGGCNEQFF. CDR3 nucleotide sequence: TGCGCCAGCAGGGGGGGATGCAATGAGCAGTTCTTC.